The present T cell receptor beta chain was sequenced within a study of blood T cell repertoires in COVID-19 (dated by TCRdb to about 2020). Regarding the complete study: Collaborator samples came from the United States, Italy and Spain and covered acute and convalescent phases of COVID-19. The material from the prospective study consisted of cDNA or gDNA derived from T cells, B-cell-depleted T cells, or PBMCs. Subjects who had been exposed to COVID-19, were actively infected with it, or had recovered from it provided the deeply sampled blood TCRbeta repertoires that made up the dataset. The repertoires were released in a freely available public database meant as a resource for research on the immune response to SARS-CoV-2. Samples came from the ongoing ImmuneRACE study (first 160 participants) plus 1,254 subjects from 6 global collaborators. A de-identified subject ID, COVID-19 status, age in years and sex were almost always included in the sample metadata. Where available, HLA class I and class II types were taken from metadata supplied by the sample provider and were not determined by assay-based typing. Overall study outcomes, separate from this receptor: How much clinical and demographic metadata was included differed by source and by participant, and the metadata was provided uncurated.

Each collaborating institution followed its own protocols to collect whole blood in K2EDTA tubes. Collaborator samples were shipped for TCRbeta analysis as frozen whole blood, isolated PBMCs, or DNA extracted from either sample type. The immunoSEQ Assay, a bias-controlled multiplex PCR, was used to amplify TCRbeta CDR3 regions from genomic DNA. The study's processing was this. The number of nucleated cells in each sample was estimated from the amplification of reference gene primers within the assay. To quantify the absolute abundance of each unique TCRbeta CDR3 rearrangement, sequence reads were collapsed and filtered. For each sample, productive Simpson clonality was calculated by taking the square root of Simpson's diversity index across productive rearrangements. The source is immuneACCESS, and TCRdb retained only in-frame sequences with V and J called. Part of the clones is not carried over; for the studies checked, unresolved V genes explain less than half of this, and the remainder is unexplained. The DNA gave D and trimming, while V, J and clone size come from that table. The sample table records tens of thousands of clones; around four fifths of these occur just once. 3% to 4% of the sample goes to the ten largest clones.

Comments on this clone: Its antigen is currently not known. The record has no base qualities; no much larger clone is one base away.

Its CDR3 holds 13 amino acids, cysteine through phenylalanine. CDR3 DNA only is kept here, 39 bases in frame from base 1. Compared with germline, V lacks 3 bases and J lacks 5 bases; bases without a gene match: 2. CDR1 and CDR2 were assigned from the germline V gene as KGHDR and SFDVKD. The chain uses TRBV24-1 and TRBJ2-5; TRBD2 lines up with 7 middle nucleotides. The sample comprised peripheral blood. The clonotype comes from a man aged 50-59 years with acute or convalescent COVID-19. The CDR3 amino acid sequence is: CATSDGGGETQYF. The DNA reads TGTGCCACCAGTGATGGGGGAGGGGAGACCCAGTACTTC.